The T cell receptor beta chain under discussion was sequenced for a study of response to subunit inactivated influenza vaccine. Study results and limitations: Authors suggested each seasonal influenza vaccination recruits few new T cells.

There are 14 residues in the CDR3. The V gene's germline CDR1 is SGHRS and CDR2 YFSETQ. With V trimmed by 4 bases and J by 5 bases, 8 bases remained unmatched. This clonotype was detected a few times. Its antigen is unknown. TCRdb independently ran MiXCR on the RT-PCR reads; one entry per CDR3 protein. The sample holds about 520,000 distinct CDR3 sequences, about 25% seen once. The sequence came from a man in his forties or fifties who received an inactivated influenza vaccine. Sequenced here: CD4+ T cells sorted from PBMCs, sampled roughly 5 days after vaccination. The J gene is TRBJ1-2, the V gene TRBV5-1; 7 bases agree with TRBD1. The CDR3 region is CASSQGQWSYGYTF. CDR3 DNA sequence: TGCGCCAGCAGCCAGGGACAGTGGAGTTATGGCTACACCTTC.